This T cell receptor beta chain was sequenced for a study of T cells in tuberculosis. TCRdb's table, derived via immunoSEQ multiplex PCR, lists solely in-frame clones and lacks some. The sample lists 28,000 or so clones; about 90% were seen once. This clone was counted only a few times. The antigen is undetermined. Points from the study as a whole: A GMM-specific repertoire classifier reached about 90% accuracy, AUROC 0.90. Smaller distances to GMM-specific TCRs suggested their expansion in active tuberculosis.

This CDR3 has 13 amino acids. J gave up 4 bases and V 6 bases, and 5 bases lay outside the gene matches. The germline V gene encodes CDR1 SGHNT and CDR2 YYREEE (reference sequence). On average about 100,000 T cells per donor were immunosequenced. Sequenced sample: PBMCs. The chain carries TRBV5-4 and TRBJ2-3; 7 positions match TRBD1. The sequence was collected from a donor aged 5-35 years with latent tuberculosis or without tuberculosis infection. The CDR3 protein is CASTRQGSDTQYF. The CDR3, as DNA: TGTGCCAGCACCCGACAGGGATCAGATACGCAGTATTTT.